Listed here are 32 T cell receptor beta chains from one sample, sequenced in a study of identical twins. TCRdb ran MiXCR on the 5' RACE reads and lists one entry per CDR3 protein. The sample has 1.5 million to 2 million distinct CDR3 sequences; 32% are singletons. The sample was cord blood. The receptors come from a newborn girl in good health.

This clonotype was picked up many times. The chain links TRBV12-3 or TRBV12-4 to TRBJ2-5; D might be TRBD2 (6 bases). Trimming took off 7 bases at V and 2 bases at J, with 23 bases between the two ends. This CDR3 contains 17 residues. The CDR3 sequence: CASTLGLTSRGQETQYF. Here the CDR3 DNA reads TGTGCCAGCACCCTTGGGTTGACTAGTCGGGGGCAAGAGACCCAGTACTTC.

Note on this clonotype: Sequence at one end of the junction differs from germline and may be a read error. The J gene is TRBJ2-1, the V gene TRBV28, with D uncertain. The CDR3 is 15 residues long. The germline CDR1 and CDR2 sequences are MDHEN and SYDVKM. The CDR3 DNA reads as TGTGCCAGCAGTTTGATGAGGACCTCCTGCAATGAGCAGTTCTTC. This encodes CASSLMRTSCNEQFF.

Points on this clonotype: One junction end does not reproduce the germline sequence, and a read error may be involved. The J gene is TRBJ1-5, the V gene TRBV6-6, with 8 bases identical to TRBD1. This CDR3 contains 17 residues. Germline values: CDR1 MNHNY, CDR2 SVGAGI (reference sequence). The CDR3 reads CAGSYGQGGGGNQPQHF. CDR3 DNA sequence: TGTGCCGGCAGTTACGGACAGGGTGGGGGTGGCAATCAGCCCCAGCATTTT.

Regarding this clonotype: No conserved phenylalanine or tryptophan ends this CDR3, so it is likely a read error. The chain recombines TRBV11-3 with TRBJ2-1; 7 bases map to TRBD2. CDR3 size: 15 residues. Trimming removed 1 base from V and 0 bases from J; junction bases left unmatched: 0. The germline gives CDR1 SGHNT, CDR2 YENEEA. The CDR3 DNA reads TGTGCCAGCAGCTTAGCGGGAGGCTCCTACAATGAGCAGTTCTAC. Translation gives CASSLAGGSYNEQFY.

This chain connects TRBV27 to TRBJ2-1; the D gene could be TRBD1 or TRBD2 (5 bases each). V was pared by 7 bases and J by 10 bases, with 23 bases between. In germline, CDR1 is MNHEY, CDR2 SMNVEV (reference sequence). CDR3 length equals 15 residues. CDR3 in DNA: TGTGCCAGCACTAACCGGGGCAGGCAAGCCTACGAGCAGTTCTTC. It yields the protein CASTNRGRQAYEQFF.

This clonotype was recorded a few times. The V and J genes are TRBV28 and TRBJ2-1; D perhaps matches TRBD2 (6 bases). This CDR3 contains 15 residues. CDR1 is MDHEN and CDR2 is SYDVKM in the germline V gene. This CDR3 is CASRASGESYNEQFF. CDR3 sequence (DNA): TGTGCAAGTAGGGCTTCGGGAGAGTCCTACAATGAGCAGTTCTTC. The full variable domain, completed using reference TRBV28 and TRBJ2-1, is DVKVTQSSRYLVKRTGEKVFLECVQDMDHENMFWYRQDPGLGLRLIYFSYDVKMKEKGDIPEGYSVSREKKERFSLILESASTNQTSMYLCASRASGESYNEQFFGPGTRLTVL.

The chain is built from TRBV5-1 and TRBJ2-5; D not resolved. Trimming removed 1 base from V and 11 bases from J, with 21 bases in between. Germline V gene data show CDR1 as SGHRS and CDR2 as YFSETQ. The CDR3 covers 15 residues. The CDR3 sequence: CASSLSTRPYNEQYF. The DNA of the CDR3 is TGCGCCAGCAGCTTGTCTACCAGGCCGTACAATGAGCAGTACTTC.

The chain recombines TRBV5-1 with TRBJ2-5; 8 positions agree with TRBD2. The V gene end was trimmed by 4 bases and the J gene end by 2 bases; junction bases not matched to a gene: 7. Looked up from germline, CDR1 is SGHRS and CDR2 is YFSETQ. The CDR3 is 15 residues long. CDR3 nucleotide sequence: TGCGCCAGCAGCAGAGGGGCTAGCGGGCAAGAGACCCAGTACTTC. Its translation is CASSRGASGQETQYF.

The chain has TRBV24-1 and TRBJ2-7; D may be TRBD1 (5 bases). The V gene's germline CDR1 is KGHDR and CDR2 SFDVKD. The length of the CDR3 is 13 residues. V was clipped by 0 bases and J by 8 bases, with 10 bases between them. The CDR3 DNA follows: TGTGCCACCAGTGATTTGAGGGGTAGCCAGCAGTACTTC. This sequence encodes CATSDLRGSQQYF.

V and J are TRBV5-5 and TRBJ1-1, with TRBD1 as a possible D gene (5 bases). This CDR3 region has 16 residues. CDR1 and CDR2 from the germline V gene are SGHKS and YYEKEE (reference sequence). V lost 4 bases and J lost 0, with 16 bases in between. CDR3 sequence (DNA): TGTGCCAGCAGCCTCACCGGGACGCGGCTGAACACTGAAGCTTTCTTT. Protein sequence: CASSLTGTRLNTEAFF.

The chain is built from TRBV29-1 and TRBJ2-1; D is perhaps TRBD1 or TRBD2 (5 bases each). The V gene's germline CDR1 is SQVTM and CDR2 ANQGSEA. V was cut by 0 bases and J by 13 bases, with 19 bases left in between. CDR3 size: 14 residues. CDR3 nucleotides: TGCAGCGTTGAAGATCGGGGCCAGACAGAGACCCAGTTCTTC. Residues: CSVEDRGQTETQFF.

In its sample, this clonotype was seen once. This sequence joins TRBV5-6 and TRBJ2-5, with 11 bases fitting TRBD2. V shed 0 bases and J 0 bases; nucleotides not matched to a gene: 4. The CDR3 runs to 17 residues. Germline V CDR1 and CDR2: SGHDT, YYEEEE. CDR3 coding DNA: TGTGCCAGCAGCTTGGCCCGACTAGCGGGGTACCAAGAGACCCAGTACTTC. Its translation is CASSLARLAGYQETQYF.

In this sample, this clonotype turned up many times. This chain uses TRBV25-1 with TRBJ2-4; 10 bases match TRBD2. The germline V gene encodes CDR1 MGHDK and CDR2 SYGVNS. This CDR3 is 15 amino acids long. Germline trimming cut 4 bases from V and 0 bases from J; bases unmatched to any gene: 0. CDR3 loop: CASSGLAGAKNIQYF. The CDR3 DNA follows: TGTGCCAGCAGTGGACTAGCGGGAGCCAAAAACATTCAGTACTTC.

This clonotype was found once. This rearrangement joins TRBV20-1 to TRBJ2-5; 7 positions agree with TRBD1. Losses at the gene ends were 5 bases for V and 3 bases for J; bases not matched to a gene: 6. Germline loops: CDR1 DFQATT, CDR2 SNEGSKA (reference sequence). This CDR3 is built from 13 residues. The DNA of the CDR3 is TGCAGTGCTCTGGACAGGCGAAAAGAGACCCAGTACTTC. Translation: CSALDRRKETQYF.

This rearrangement joins TRBV21-1 to TRBJ1-2; the table assigns TRBD1, which was not confirmed against the DNA. TRBV21-1 is classified as a pseudogene. This CDR3 has 15 residues. As DNA, the CDR3 is TGTGCCAGCAGCAAAGGTGGATCAGGGGTCGGTGGCTACACCTTC. Translation: CASSKGGSGVGGYTF.

This clonotype was seen only a few times. This rearrangement joins TRBV12-3 or TRBV12-4 to TRBJ2-3; 7 bases are shared with TRBD1. Trimming at V came to 6 bases and at J to 2 bases, leaving 8 bases not matched to a gene. CDR3 length equals 15 residues. CDR3 coding DNA: TGTGCCAGCAGGGACGGACAGGCGCCCACAGATACGCAGTATTTT. Its protein is CASRDGQAPTDTQYF.

This clonotype came up a few times. This sequence joins TRBV20-1 and TRBJ1-4, with TRBD1 matching over 7 bases. In germline, CDR1 is DFQATT, CDR2 SNEGSKA (reference sequence). V lost 3 bases and J lost 6; bases outside the gene matches: 1. This CDR3 region has 12 residues. The chain's CDR3 is CSARGTDEKLFF. CDR3 nucleotides: TGCAGTGCTAGGGGGACAGATGAAAAACTGTTTTTT.

Only a few counts were recorded for this clonotype. V gene TRBV6-2 or TRBV6-3 combines with J gene TRBJ2-5; D is uncertain. From germline, CDR1 is MNHEY and CDR2 SVGEGT. This CDR3 region has 15 residues. The V and J ends lost 0 bases and 2 bases respectively, with 10 bases between them. As DNA, the CDR3 is TGTGCCAGCAGTTACTCGATGGCTAGACAAGAGACCCAGTACTTC. Its protein product is CASSYSMARQETQYF.

The sample holds a few counts of this clonotype. This sequence joins TRBV12-3 or TRBV12-4 and TRBJ2-2, with D unclear. Deletions cut 1 base from V and 4 bases from J, with 10 bases between. The CDR3 totals 15 residues. The chain's CDR3 is CASSLGRTVTGELFF. The CDR3 DNA is TGTGCCAGCAGTTTAGGCAGGACCGTCACCGGGGAGCTGTTTTTT.

CDR3 DNA: TGCAGTGCTAAAAAGAAGCGGGAGGTACCCTACGAGCAGTACTTC. This translates into CSAKKKREVPYEQYF. The chain joins TRBV20-1 to TRBJ2-4; TRBD2 agrees at 9 bases. The assigned J gene may be wrong: the sequence end matches TRBJ2-7 better. Per germline, CDR1 DFQATT and CDR2 SNEGSKA (reference sequence). This CDR3 has 15 amino acids.

The V call is TRBV28, the J call TRBJ2-2; D is possibly TRBD2 (6 bases). CDR1 MDHEN and CDR2 SYDVKM come from the germline V gene. This CDR3 is 13 amino acids long. The ends were cut back, 1 base at V and 16 bases at J, with 16 bases in the middle. CDR3 in amino acids: CASSLSPLVGGFF. The DNA for the CDR3 is TGTGCCAGCAGTTTATCCCCCCTCGTGGGAGGGTTTTTT.

The chain uses TRBV12-3 or TRBV12-4 and TRBJ1-2; 11 positions agree with TRBD1. The CDR3 totals 13 residues. V shed 6 bases, J shed 7 bases, and the junction held 4 bases outside the gene matches. The CDR3 coding sequence is TGTGCCAGCAGCAGGACAGGGGGCTTTGGCTACACCTTC. Translation: CASSRTGGFGYTF.

This clonotype showed up just once. This chain connects TRBV5-1 to TRBJ2-5; D might be TRBD2 (7 bases). V lost 5 bases to trimming and J lost 11 bases, with 22 bases between them. The CDR3 runs to 14 residues. Germline CDR1 SGHRS, CDR2 YFSETQ. CDR3 nucleotide sequence: TGCGCCAGCAGTATCGGGGGGCCTTACAATGAGCAGTACTTC. Amino acid sequence: CASSIGGPYNEQYF.

The V and J genes are TRBV3-1 and TRBJ2-3; 8 nucleotides line up with TRBD2. CDR1 and CDR2 (germline): LGHDT, YNNKEL (reference sequence). V trimming: 5 bases; J trimming: 0 bases; junction bases outside the gene matches: 7. The CDR3 totals 16 residues. The CDR3 DNA reads as TGTGCCAGCAGCTTACTAGCGGCTACTAGCACAGATACGCAGTATTTT. Amino acids: CASSLLAATSTDTQYF.

J is TRBJ2-5 and V is TRBV7-2; D perhaps matches TRBD1 (6 bases). The CDR3 length is 14 residues. Trimming removed 5 bases from V and 11 bases from J, with 21 bases in between. Per the germline V gene, CDR1 is SGHTA and CDR2 is FQGNSA. In nucleotides, the CDR3 is TGTGCCAGCAGCCCTCGGACAGCCTACAATGGGCAGTACTTC. This codes for CASSPRTAYNGQYF.

This clonotype has only a few counts. The CDR3 DNA sequence: TGTGCCAGCAGCCAAGAAGGTGGGGGATGGCGGACAGATACGCAGTATTTT. Translation gives CASSQEGGGWRTDTQYF. V gene TRBV4-2 combines with J gene TRBJ2-3; D is perhaps TRBD1 or TRBD2 (5 bases each). This CDR3 is 17 amino acids long. Germline CDR1 reads LGHNA; CDR2 reads YNFKEQ. The V end was cut by 0 bases, the J end by 3 bases, with 16 bases between.

V usage is TRBV4-2 and J usage is TRBJ2-3; D unresolved. The ends were cut back, 2 bases at V and 4 bases at J, with 7 bases in the middle. The CDR3 is 13 residues long. CDR1 LGHNA and CDR2 YNFKEQ come from the germline V gene. CDR3 nucleotide sequence: TGTGCCAGCAGCCAAACACTCGCAGATACGCAGTATTTT. Translating it yields CASSQTLADTQYF.

The V call is TRBV5-1, the J call TRBJ2-1; D gene uncertain. Trimming shortened V by 4 bases and J by 0 bases, and 14 bases separated the two germline ends. The CDR3 spans 16 residues. Germline V gene data show CDR1 as SGHRS and CDR2 as YFSETQ. The CDR3 DNA sequence: TGCGCCAGCAGCGCAACGACTCCCCGCTCCTACAATGAGCAGTTCTTC. It is translated as CASSATTPRSYNEQFF.

The gene calls are TRBV5-1 and TRBJ1-4; D call uncertain. V was shortened by 3 bases and J by 4 bases, with 13 bases between the two germline ends. CDR3 length: 15 amino acids. CDR1 is SGHRS and CDR2 is YFSETQ in the germline V gene. Here the CDR3 reads CASSSGRGSNEKLFF. CDR3 in DNA: TGCGCCAGCAGCTCGGGCCGCGGGAGTAATGAAAAACTGTTTTTT. Full variable domain (remainder filled in from reference TRBV5-1 and TRBJ1-4): KAGVTQTPRYLIKTRGQQVTLSCSPISGHRSVSWYQQTPGQGLQFLFEYFSETQRNKGNFPGRFSGRQFSNSRSEMNVSTLELGDSALYLCASSSGRGSNEKLFFGSGTQLSVL.

This clonotype has a handful of counts. The chain combines TRBV12-3 or TRBV12-4 with TRBJ1-5; 7 bases match TRBD1. Unmatched junction bases numbered 5, after V lost 1 base and J lost 2 bases. The CDR3 spans 16 residues. The CDR3 protein is CASSLGTGEGNQPQHF. The CDR3 nucleotides read TGTGCCAGCAGTTTAGGGACAGGCGAAGGCAATCAGCCCCAGCATTTT.

CDR3 amino acids: CASSFRTGTSRGTEAFF. The CDR3 nucleotides read TGTGCCAGCAGTTTCCGAACCGGGACTTCAAGGGGCACTGAAGCTTTCTTT. The chain has TRBV12-3 or TRBV12-4 and TRBJ1-1, with a possible D match to TRBD1 (5 bases). Trimming stripped 3 bases from V and 4 bases from J, with 21 bases between. The CDR3 totals 17 residues.

This clonotype showed up just once. V is TRBV2 and J is TRBJ2-1, with D possibly called TRBD1 or TRBD2 (5 bases each). The CDR3 has 11 residues. Looked up from germline, CDR1 is SNHLY and CDR2 is FYNNEI. Trimming pared 9 bases from V and 7 bases from J, leaving 10 bases between. CDR3 protein: CARGPGNEQFF. The CDR3 nucleotides are TGTGCCAGGGGACCGGGTAATGAGCAGTTCTTC.